Following are 15 T cell receptor beta chains from one sample sequenced in a study of OX40 agonist ivuxolimab in advanced cancers. Using immunoSEQ multiplex PCR, the repertoire was profiled, and TCRdb retains in-frame clones only, with some absent. This sample has under 75,000 clones, with around nine tenths found just once. The sequencing here drew on CD4+ or CD8+ T cells sorted from blood, taken in a trial of the OX40 agonist ivuxolimab. Receptors were obtained from an adult with an advanced solid tumor such as melanoma, head and neck, liver or kidney cancer.

The chain links TRBV28 to TRBJ2-5, with D perhaps matching TRBD1 or TRBD2 (6 bases each). Germline loops: CDR1 MDHEN, CDR2 SYDVKM. Deletions cut 6 bases from V and 5 bases from J, with 19 bases between. The CDR3 extends over 15 amino acids. The CDR3 loop reads CASRPPPGAGETQYF. DNA of the CDR3: TGTGCCAGCAGGCCTCCCCCGGGGGCTGGCGAGACCCAGTACTTC.

This chain uses TRBV4-3 with TRBJ2-1; 11 positions match TRBD2. The ends lost 0 bases at V and 4 bases at J; junction bases unmatched: 2. Looked up from germline, CDR1 is LGHNA and CDR2 is YSLEER. CDR3 length: 16 residues. The CDR3 DNA is TGCGCCAGCAGCCAAGACACTAGCGGGGGTTACAATGAGCAGTTCTTC. Its protein is CASSQDTSGGYNEQFF.

This sequence joins TRBV18 and TRBJ2-6; D is undetermined. Germline V CDR1 and CDR2: KGHSH, LQKENI. V lost 5 bases, J lost 1 base, and 15 bases lay in between. This CDR3 is 17 amino acids long. CDR3 DNA sequence: TGTGCCAGCTCAGGAGTAATCCACGAGTCTGGGGCCAACGTCCTGACTTTC. Translating it yields CASSGVIHESGANVLTF.

A remark on this clone: Other DNA sequences in the sample encode the same CDR3. The chain employs TRBV2 and TRBJ2-1, with 11 positions matching TRBD2. J lost 7 bases, V lost 2 bases, and 7 bases had no gene match. Looked up from germline, CDR1 is SNHLY and CDR2 is FYNNEI. The CDR3 runs to 16 residues. CDR3 protein: CASSERLAGGGNEQFF. DNA of the CDR3: TGTGCCAGCAGTGAACGGCTAGCGGGAGGAGGGAATGAGCAGTTCTTC.

The chain couples TRBV25-1 to TRBJ2-7; D not certain. The V end lost 1 base, the J end lost 0 bases, and 10 bases lay between the germline ends. CDR1 and CDR2 (germline): MGHDK, SYGVNS. The CDR3 is made up of 15 amino acids. The CDR3 loop reads CASSESETASYEQYF. CDR3 DNA: TGTGCCAGCAGTGAATCTGAGACGGCCTCCTACGAGCAGTACTTC.

The rearrangement joins TRBV7-2 to TRBJ2-7; unclear D gene. Between the trimmed V and J ends, which lost 5 bases and 6 bases, there was a span of 8 bases. The germline gives CDR1 SGHTA, CDR2 FQGNSA. The CDR3 extends over 11 amino acids. CDR3 bases: TGTGCCAGCAGCCACCGGGCCGAGCAGTACTTC. It is translated as CASSHRAEQYF.

The rearrangement joins TRBV30 to TRBJ1-4; possible D gene TRBD1, 5 bases. Per the germline V gene, CDR1 is GTSNPN and CDR2 is SVGIG (reference sequence). CDR3 size: 15 residues. V was trimmed by 5 bases and J by 7 bases, leaving 20 bases between them. The DNA for the CDR3 is TGTGCCTGGGGGGCACTCAATATGGGGTCTGAAAAACTGTTTTTT. It encodes CAWGALNMGSEKLFF.

The chain links TRBV27 to TRBJ2-2, with 9 bases fitting TRBD2. With 2 bases clipped from V and 0 bases from J, the junction kept 7 bases outside the gene matches. The germline V gene encodes CDR1 MNHEY and CDR2 SMNVEV (reference sequence). The CDR3 sequence is 18 residues long. CDR3 coding DNA: TGTGCCAGCAGTTTACAAGGCGGGAGGGGTTCGAACACCGGGGAGCTGTTTTTT. Translated, it gives CASSLQGGRGSNTGELFF.

The chain combines TRBV6-1 with TRBJ1-2; D gene uncertain. The germline V and J ends were trimmed by 7 bases and 8 bases, with 17 bases remaining between them. Looked up from germline, CDR1 is MNHNS and CDR2 is SASEGT. CDR3 length: 13 residues. CDR3 sequence: CASIPQPREGYTF. The DNA for the CDR3 is TGTGCCAGCATACCTCAACCCCGTGAGGGCTACACCTTC.

The rearrangement uses TRBV5-1 and TRBJ2-7, with D possibly matching TRBD1 (6 bases). This CDR3 is 12 amino acids long. The germline CDR1 and CDR2 sequences are SGHRS and YFSETQ. Trimming stripped 3 bases from V and 5 bases from J, with 9 bases between. CDR3 amino acids: CASSYRANEQYF. Here the CDR3 DNA reads TGCGCCAGCAGCTACAGGGCCAACGAGCAGTACTTC.

The chain combines TRBV10-3 with TRBJ1-5; 9 bases agree with TRBD1. Germline CDR1 is ENHRY and CDR2 is SYGVKD. V shed 4 bases and J 7 bases; nucleotides not matched to a gene: 5. There are 14 residues in the CDR3. The CDR3 bases are TGTGCCATCAGTGGGACAGGGGACGGCCAGCCCCAGCATTTT. This gives the protein CAISGTGDGQPQHF.

The chain is built from TRBV21-1 and TRBJ2-7; the D call in the table, TRBD2, was not verified against the DNA. TRBV21-1 constitutes a pseudogene. CDR3 length: 18 residues. The CDR3: CASSKGLGLAGDRYEQYF. The CDR3 bases are TGTGCCAGCAGCAAAGGGCTGGGACTAGCGGGAGATCGATACGAGCAGTACTTC.

This chain uses TRBV2 with TRBJ1-1, with D hard to call. Trimming took off 8 bases at V and 3 bases at J, with 7 bases between the two ends. This CDR3 is built from 11 residues. Germline V gene sequence: CDR1 SNHLY, CDR2 FYNNEI. The CDR3: CASLADTEAFF. The DNA of the CDR3 is TGTGCCAGCCTGGCGGACACTGAAGCTTTCTTT.

This sequence joins TRBV6-5 and TRBJ1-4; weak D call: TRBD1 (6 bases). Trimming removed 6 bases at V and 3 bases at J, with 11 bases between. This CDR3 is built from 14 residues. Germline values: CDR1 MNHEY, CDR2 SVGAGI. The CDR3 region is CASSRTAANEKLFF. For the CDR3, the DNA is TGTGCCAGCAGCCGGACAGCCGCTAATGAAAAACTGTTTTTT.

The chain carries TRBV5-7 and TRBJ2-5; D is uncertain. TRBV5-7 is an ORF for which the function is uncertain. The CDR3 loop spans 14 amino acids. V lost 4 bases and J 3 bases, leaving 13 bases between the germline ends. As DNA, the CDR3 is TGTGCCAGCAGCCAAAAAAAAACCGAAGAGACCCAGTACTTC. It codes for CASSQKKTEETQYF.